This record looks at one TCR beta chain sequence and its context. The antigen is unknown. The sample originates from a study of Graves' ophthalmopathy and Graves' hyperthyroidism. Study-wide results and limits: In blood appeared most of the expanded thyroid clonotypes whose frequency exceeded 0.001.

RNA transcripts yielded amplified TCR beta CDR3 regions. HTBI primers were employed in first-round RT-PCR, then a second-round multiplex PCR followed. TCRdb fed the multiplex PCR reads into MiXCR, producing one record per CDR3 protein. The sample yields roughly 170,000 distinct CDR3 sequences, roughly two fifths seen once. It was from about 10 ml of fresh peripheral blood that the PBMCs came. The CDR3 is 14 residues long. Germline V gene lookup returns CDR1 MNHEY and CDR2 SVGEGT. Trimming left V 4 bases short and J 3 bases short, with 10 bases between. Material: peripheral blood. The chain uses TRBV6-2 or TRBV6-3 and TRBJ2-4, with D possibly being TRBD1 (5 bases). The clonotype was recovered from a young man with Graves' ophthalmopathy. The CDR3 DNA is TGTGCCAGCAGTTTCTCTGACAGCAAAAACATTCAGTACTTC. It yields the protein CASSFSDSKNIQYF.